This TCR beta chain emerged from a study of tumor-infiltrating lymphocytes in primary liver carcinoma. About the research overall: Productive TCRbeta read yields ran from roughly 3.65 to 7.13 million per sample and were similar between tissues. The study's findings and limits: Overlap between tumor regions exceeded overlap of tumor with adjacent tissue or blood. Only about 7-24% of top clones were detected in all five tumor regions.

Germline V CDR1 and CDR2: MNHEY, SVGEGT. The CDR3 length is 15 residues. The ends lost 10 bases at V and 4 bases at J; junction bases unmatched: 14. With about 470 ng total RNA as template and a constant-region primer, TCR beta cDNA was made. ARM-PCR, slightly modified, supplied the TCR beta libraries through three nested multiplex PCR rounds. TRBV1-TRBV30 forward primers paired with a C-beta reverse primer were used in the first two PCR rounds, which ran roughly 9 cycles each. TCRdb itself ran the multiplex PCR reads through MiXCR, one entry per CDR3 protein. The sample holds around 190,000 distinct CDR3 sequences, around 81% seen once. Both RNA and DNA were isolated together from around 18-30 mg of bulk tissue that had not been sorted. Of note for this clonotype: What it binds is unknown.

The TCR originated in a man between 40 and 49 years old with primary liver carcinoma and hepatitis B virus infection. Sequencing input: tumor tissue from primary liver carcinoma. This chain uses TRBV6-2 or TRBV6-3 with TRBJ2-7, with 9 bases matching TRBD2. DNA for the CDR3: TGTGCCAATAGCAGTCCGACTAGCGGAGGGTACGAGCAGTACTTC. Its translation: CANSSPTSGGYEQYF.